This record looks at one TCR beta chain sequence and its context. Measured with immunoSEQ multiplex PCR; TCRdb has only the in-frame clones, and not every one. This sample carries roughly 260,000 clones, more than 70% of them seen once, and the ten largest clones take around 2.9%. This entry comes from a study of blood T cell repertoires in COVID-19. Germline V gives CDR1 SGHDT, CDR2 YYEEEE. The V and J ends lost 1 base and 4 bases respectively, with 14 bases between them. There are 16 residues in the CDR3. V gene TRBV5-6 combines with J gene TRBJ2-2; a possible D gene is TRBD2 (6 bases). The source is a woman aged 18-29 years with acute or convalescent COVID-19. Sequencing input: peripheral blood. This chain's CDR3 is CASSLSFRGSTGELFF. In DNA form, the CDR3 reads TGTGCCAGCAGCTTGTCCTTCCGGGGGAGCACCGGGGAGCTGTTTTTT.